This T cell receptor (beta chain) was found in a study of cytomegalovirus exposure and HLA in healthy donors. Researchers ran the PCR with 60 Vbeta and 13 Jbeta primers. Sequenced by immunoSEQ multiplex PCR; TCRdb stores in-frame clones only, minus some. The profile shows 140,000 to 150,000 clones, over 60% of them singletons. V shed 6 bases and J shed 4 bases, with 6 bases lying between them. Looked up from germline, CDR1 is SEHNR and CDR2 is FQNEAQ (reference sequence). This CDR3 is 12 amino acids long. About this clone itself: Antigen unknown.

Points from the study as a whole: Reports state that TCR beta sequences accurately predicted most subjects' HLA-A and HLA-B alleles. The Asian-associated ancestry cluster reportedly had fewer N-insertions than the roughly 720-donor mean in a later analysis. DRB1 had the most TCR associations and HLA-C the fewest, a later analysis found, with rates varying by HLA locus.

V gene TRBV7-9 combines with J gene TRBJ2-2, with D possibly matching TRBD1 (6 bases). The sequenced sample was PBMCs. The receptor's source is a man in his forties in good health and CMV-seronegative. This CDR3 is CASRDSTGELFF. CDR3 coding DNA: TGTGCCAGCAGGGACAGCACCGGGGAGCTGTTTTTT.